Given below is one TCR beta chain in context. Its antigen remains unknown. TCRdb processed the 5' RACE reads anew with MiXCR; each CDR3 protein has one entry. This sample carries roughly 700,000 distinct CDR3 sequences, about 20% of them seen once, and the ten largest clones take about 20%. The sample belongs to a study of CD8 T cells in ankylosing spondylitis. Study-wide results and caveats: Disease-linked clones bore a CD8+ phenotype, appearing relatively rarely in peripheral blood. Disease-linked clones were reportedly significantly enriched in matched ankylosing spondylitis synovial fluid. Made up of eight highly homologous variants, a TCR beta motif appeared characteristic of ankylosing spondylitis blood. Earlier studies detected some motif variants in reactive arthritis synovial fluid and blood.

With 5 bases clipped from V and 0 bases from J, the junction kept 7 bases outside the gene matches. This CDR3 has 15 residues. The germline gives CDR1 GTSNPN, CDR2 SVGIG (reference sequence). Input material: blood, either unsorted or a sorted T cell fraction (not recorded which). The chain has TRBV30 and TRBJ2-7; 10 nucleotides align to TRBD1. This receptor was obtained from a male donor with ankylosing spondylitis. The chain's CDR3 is CAWAVGTGVSYEQYF. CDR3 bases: TGTGCCTGGGCCGTCGGGACAGGGGTCTCCTACGAGCAGTACTTC.